Shown below are 30 T cell receptor beta chains from a single sample sequenced in a study of regulatory T cells in long-lasting Graves disease (dated by TCRdb to about 2021). Library preparation employed multiplex PCR. The sequencer listed for this sample is Illumina HiSeq 4000. iRepertoire HTBI primers and Arm-PCR amplification of CDR3 regions were used to construct TCR beta libraries. The public reads were run again by TCRdb, first through fastp at Q25 and then through MiXCR, and only productive beta chains were kept. Rows matching on CDR3 protein sequence are summarized as one entry with the most common DNA and genes. This sample gives a few hundred thousand distinct CDR3 sequences in total; around 15% of them show up just once. Just over 20% of the sample comes from the top ten. Read against the paper, the sample's time point label means: newly diagnosed GD, antithyroid drugs for less than 3 months. For both TCR sequencing and RNA sequencing, RNA was extracted from PBMCs in TRIzol.

The same data also went into a second study, on T cells in Graves' hyperthyroidism and ophthalmopathy.

Material: peripheral blood mononuclear cells (PBMCs), obtained at new diagnosis, from a patient treated with antithyroid drugs. Every receptor here comes from a woman aged 18-29 years with Graves disease. Donor details come from another sample of the same person, matched by shared clones.

This clonotype came up a few times. The chain is built from TRBV29-1 and TRBJ2-1, with 7 bases lining up with TRBD2. Trimming removed 8 bases from V and 0 bases from J; junction bases left unmatched: 10. The CDR3 spans 15 residues. CDR1 is SQVTM and CDR2 is ANQGSEA in the germline V gene. The CDR3 loop is CSSGPGGSSYNEQFF. The CDR3 DNA follows: TGCAGCAGCGGTCCCGGGGGGAGCTCCTACAATGAGCAGTTCTTC.

In its sample, this clonotype was seen many times. The chain joins TRBV20-1 to TRBJ2-2; D is unclear. The CDR3 is made up of 11 amino acids. CDR1 is DFQATT, CDR2 SNEGSKA, per germline (reference sequence). V was pared by 3 bases and J by 7 bases, with 6 bases between. CDR3 loop: CSASQNGELFF. CDR3 nucleotide sequence: TGCAGTGCTAGTCAGAACGGGGAGCTGTTTTTT.

In its sample, this clonotype was seen many times. V gene TRBV5-1 combines with J gene TRBJ2-7; 11 bases match TRBD2. The CDR3 sequence is 16 residues long. The germline V gene has CDR1 SGHRS and CDR2 YFSETQ. V lost 2 bases and J lost 6; bases outside the gene matches: 10. The CDR3 reads CASSFAGTSGLREQYF. In DNA, the CDR3 is TGCGCCAGCAGCTTCGCCGGGACTAGCGGCCTCCGCGAGCAGTACTTC.

In regard to this clonotype: This could be a read error, since a much larger clone is one nucleotide away. As the CDR3 is not closed by the conserved phenylalanine or tryptophan, this likely results from a read error. The V gene is TRBV12-3 or TRBV12-4, the J gene TRBJ1-2, with 8 nucleotides matching TRBD1. The CDR3 is made up of 15 amino acids. Germline trimming cut 4 bases from V and 3 bases from J; bases unmatched to any gene: 7. The CDR3 coding sequence is TGTGCCAGCAGTTCCCGACAGGGACAGGACTATGGCTACACCCTC. This encodes CASSSRQGQDYGYTL.

The chain combines TRBV12-3 or TRBV12-4 with TRBJ1-5; the match to TRBD1 covers 7 bases. With 6 bases clipped from V and 4 bases from J, the junction kept 3 bases outside the gene matches. The CDR3 is 13 amino acids. In DNA, the CDR3 is TGTGCCAGCAGCCCGGGACAGAATCAGCCCCAGCATTTT. The encoded protein is CASSPGQNQPQHF.

As DNA, the CDR3 is TGTGCCAGCAGTTATGTCGGTGAAGCTTTCTTT. It specifies CASSYVGEAFF. The chain carries TRBV6-2 or TRBV6-3 and TRBJ1-1; D uncertain. V lost 3 bases and J 7 bases, leaving 6 bases between the germline ends. This CDR3 comprises 11 residues. Germline-derived CDR1 and CDR2 are MNHEY and SVGEGT.

This clonotype was found many times. The rearrangement uses TRBV30 and TRBJ2-1, with 8 bases lining up with TRBD1. Per germline, CDR1 GTSNPN and CDR2 SVGIG (reference sequence). The CDR3 consists of 12 residues. J lost 10 bases, V lost 2 bases, and 4 bases had no gene match. CDR3 sequence (DNA): TGTGCCTGGAGTCCAGGGGGCAACGAGCAGTTCTTC. The encoded protein is CAWSPGGNEQFF.

This clonotype was found a few times. This chain joins TRBV9 and TRBJ1-1; D is unresolved. The germline V gene has CDR1 SGDLS and CDR2 YYNGEE. The CDR3 is made up of 14 amino acids. Trimming took off 0 bases at V and 1 base at J, with 7 bases between the two ends. The CDR3: CASSVELRNTEAFF. In DNA, the CDR3 is TGTGCCAGCAGCGTAGAGTTGAGGAACACTGAAGCTTTCTTT.

This clonotype was recorded at least ten times. This rearrangement joins TRBV7-3 to TRBJ2-1; TRBD2 might be the D (5 bases). The CDR3 length is 14 residues. With 6 bases removed from V and 5 bases from J, the gap between germline ends came to 14 bases. The germline CDR1 and CDR2 sequences are SGHTA and FQGTGA. CDR3 nucleotide sequence: TGTGCCAGCAGTAGGGAGAGACAAAACAATGAGCAGTTCTTC. Translation gives CASSRERQNNEQFF.

This clonotype was detected a few times. The J gene is TRBJ2-7, the V gene TRBV4-1, with unresolved D. CDR1 and CDR2 from the germline V gene are MGHRA and YSYEKL. The CDR3 is made up of 14 amino acids. Trimming took off 0 bases at V and 3 bases at J, with 9 bases between the two ends. The CDR3 coding sequence is TGCGCCAGCAGCCAAGATGCCTACAACTACGAGCAGTACTTC. Protein: CASSQDAYNYEQYF.

This clonotype was picked up many times. The chain joins TRBV20-1 to TRBJ1-4, with 9 bases fitting TRBD1. The trim removed 6 bases at V and 2 bases at J, leaving 13 bases unmatched. The CDR3 has 17 residues. Germline V lookup: CDR1 DFQATT, CDR2 SNEGSKA (reference sequence). The CDR3 DNA reads TGCAGTGCCCTCAGGGGACAGGGTGTTTGGACTAATGAAAAACTGTTTTTT. As protein: CSALRGQGVWTNEKLFF.

With respect to this clonotype: One end of the junction varies from germline; a read error may be responsible. The V gene is TRBV2, the J gene TRBJ1-2, with a tentative D call TRBD1 (5 bases). Germline CDR1 reads SNHLY; CDR2 reads FYNNEI. The CDR3 loop spans 15 amino acids. CDR3 in amino acids: CASGLSSGTGCGYAF. The CDR3 DNA sequence: TGTGCCAGCGGATTATCTTCCGGGACCGGCTGTGGTTACGCCTTC.

This clonotype was detected many times. The rearrangement links TRBV11-2 to TRBJ1-4; 7 bases agree with TRBD1. Germline V CDR1 and CDR2: SGHAT, FQNNGV. The CDR3 runs 15 residues. The junction had 7 bases not matched to a gene; V was cut back by 6 bases and J by 3 bases. CDR3 bases: TGTGCCAGCAGGCCGGTAGACAGGGCTAATGAAAAACTGTTTTTT. Translation gives CASRPVDRANEKLFF.

The V call is TRBV6-2 or TRBV6-3, the J call TRBJ1-1; no clear D. V shed 2 bases and J shed 5 bases, with 15 bases lying between them. Germline V CDR1 and CDR2: MNHEY, SVGEGT. The CDR3 consists of 15 residues. The CDR3 protein is CASSYPQPGWTEAFF. The CDR3 DNA reads as TGTGCCAGCAGTTACCCACAGCCAGGTTGGACTGAAGCTTTCTTT.

There are many counts of this clonotype. The rearrangement uses TRBV6-1 and TRBJ2-2; 7 nucleotides match TRBD1. The CDR3 spans 15 residues. Germline values: CDR1 MNHNS, CDR2 SASEGT. Unmatched junction bases numbered 11, after V lost 6 bases and J lost 7 bases. The CDR3 loop is CASRREDRFSGELFF. The CDR3 DNA sequence: TGTGCCAGCAGACGAGAGGACAGGTTCAGCGGGGAGCTGTTTTTT.

The chain links TRBV20-1 to TRBJ1-2, with D uncertain. Germline-derived CDR1 and CDR2 are DFQATT and SNEGSKA (reference sequence). CDR3 length: 13 residues. V dropped 3 bases and J dropped 4 bases, with 12 bases sitting between them. CDR3 loop: CSARTTLIYGYTF. The DNA for the CDR3 is TGCAGTGCTAGGACTACCCTTATCTATGGCTACACCTTC.

This chain connects TRBV19 to TRBJ2-2, with D possibly matching TRBD1 (8 bases). Deletions cut 5 bases from V and 9 bases from J, with 19 bases between. The CDR3 contains 15 residues. Looked up from germline, CDR1 is LNHDA and CDR2 is SQIVND (reference sequence). As DNA, the CDR3 is TGTGCCAGTAGTCTCGGACAGGGAGGGACGTGGGAGCTGTTTTTT. Translation: CASSLGQGGTWELFF.

This clonotype was observed many times. One end of the junction varies from germline; a read error may be responsible. The V and J genes are TRBV11-2 and TRBJ2-7, with 12 bases identical to TRBD1. The length of the CDR3 is 16 residues. CDR1 and CDR2 (germline): SGHAT, FQNNGV. The CDR3 region is CASSTRSGTGGQGEDF. CDR3 DNA sequence: TGTGCCAGCAGTACTCGGTCCGGGACAGGGGGCCAAGGGGAGGACTTC.

With regard to this clonotype: Since a much larger clone is just one base distant, this may be a read error. J is TRBJ1-2 and V is TRBV6-2 or TRBV6-3; D is possibly TRBD1 (5 bases). Between the trimmed V and J ends, which lost 6 bases and 7 bases, there was a span of 15 bases. Germline CDR1 is MNHEY and CDR2 is SVGEGT. The CDR3 contains 13 residues. CDR3 amino acids: CASRPFGGGGYTF. Here the CDR3 DNA reads TGTGCCAGCAGACCTTTCGGGGGAGGTGGCTACACCTTC.

This clonotype was seen a few times. The CDR3 is CASSLDGEDGYTF. The CDR3 DNA sequence: TGCGCCAGCAGCTTGGACGGGGAGGATGGCTACACCTTC. The genes are TRBV5-1 and TRBJ1-2, with D unresolved. V lost 0 bases and J lost 6, with 9 bases in between. This CDR3 comprises 13 residues. Germline V gives CDR1 SGHRS, CDR2 YFSETQ. The full variable domain, with the rest looked up from reference TRBV5-1 and TRBJ1-2, is KAGVTQTPRYLIKTRGQQVTLSCSPISGHRSVSWYQQTPGQGLQFLFEYFSETQRNKGNFPGRFSGRQFSNSRSEMNVSTLELGDSALYLCASSLDGEDGYTFGSGTRLTVV.

This clonotype has ten or more counts. The chain is built from TRBV2 and TRBJ1-2, with D tentatively TRBD1 (6 bases). Trimming took 7 bases from V and 2 from J, leaving 20 bases between them. The CDR3 has 16 amino acids. Germline CDR1 is SNHLY and CDR2 is FYNNEI. In DNA, the CDR3 is TGTGCCAGCACCCCCGAGGGAGGGGGACTCAACTATGGCTACACCTTC. As protein: CASTPEGGGLNYGYTF.

As regards this clonotype: This may be a read error, as it is one base from a much larger clone. The genes are TRBV11-2 and TRBJ2-1; the match to TRBD1 covers 7 bases. Germline lookup yields CDR1 SGHAT and CDR2 FQNNGV. V shed 6 bases, J shed 10 bases, and the junction held 12 bases outside the gene matches. The CDR3 runs 14 residues. CDR3 region: CASSPGTAVYEQFF. DNA of the CDR3: TGTGCCAGCAGTCCCGGGACAGCAGTCTACGAGCAGTTCTTC. Variable domain in full (rest from reference TRBV11-2 and TRBJ2-1): EAGVAQSPRYKIIEKRQSVAFWCNPISGHATLYWYQQILGQGPKLLIQFQNNGVVDDSQLPKDRFSAERLKGVDSTLKIQPAKLEDSAVYLCASSPGTAVYEQFFGPGTRLTVL.

This clonotype was counted only a few times. This rearrangement joins TRBV10-3 to TRBJ2-7; the D gene could be TRBD1 or TRBD2 (5 bases each). V dropped 6 bases and J dropped 4 bases, with 13 bases sitting between them. Germline CDR1 and CDR2: ENHRY and SYGVKD. This CDR3 region has 13 residues. The CDR3 region is CAIRPQGEYEQYF. CDR3 nucleotide sequence: TGTGCCATCAGACCCCAAGGGGAGTACGAGCAGTACTTC.

This clonotype was seen a handful of times. The gene calls are TRBV12-3 or TRBV12-4 and TRBJ2-3, with D unresolved. The V and J ends lost 1 base and 6 bases respectively, with 8 bases between them. This CDR3 has 13 residues. CDR3 DNA sequence: TGTGCCAGCAGTTTAGGCCCCCAGGATACGCAGTATTTT. Translation gives CASSLGPQDTQYF.

V and J are TRBV25-1 and TRBJ1-2, with unresolved D. Germline lookup yields CDR1 MGHDK and CDR2 SYGVNS. There are 13 residues in the CDR3. The V and J ends lost 5 bases and 7 bases respectively, with 14 bases between them. The CDR3: CASSLKGRAGYTF. The CDR3 nucleotides are TGTGCCAGCAGTCTAAAGGGTCGCGCTGGCTACACCTTC.

This clonotype was picked up many times. The CDR3 nucleotides read TGTGCCAGCAGCTTAGATGGGGGGAGCGCTGAAGCTTTCTTT. This encodes CASSLDGGSAEAFF. This sequence joins TRBV11-2 and TRBJ1-1, with D possibly matching TRBD1 (5 bases). The CDR3 runs 14 residues. CDR1 and CDR2 (germline): SGHAT, FQNNGV. V was pared by 0 bases and J by 6 bases, with 11 bases between.

V and J are TRBV20-1 and TRBJ1-5, with D perhaps matching TRBD1 (5 bases). CDR3 length: 14 residues. The germline V and J ends were trimmed by 5 bases and 5 bases, with 16 bases remaining between them. CDR1 DFQATT and CDR2 SNEGSKA come from the germline V gene (reference sequence). This CDR3 is CSAATGYIDQPQHF. CDR3 bases: TGCAGTGCTGCCACAGGATATATAGATCAGCCCCAGCATTTT.

This clonotype was seen many times. The gene calls are TRBV9 and TRBJ2-5; D is uncertain. Trimming took off 4 bases at V and 4 bases at J, with 8 bases between the two ends. This CDR3 has 12 amino acids. Germline V gives CDR1 SGDLS, CDR2 YYNGEE. The CDR3 reads CASSSPAETQYF. The CDR3 DNA sequence: TGTGCCAGCAGCTCACCCGCAGAGACCCAGTACTTC.

This clonotype appeared a few times. CDR3 amino acids: CASTGRGRAGELFF. CDR3 DNA sequence: TGTGCCAGCACCGGCAGGGGAAGGGCCGGGGAGCTGTTTTTT. This sequence joins TRBV12-3 or TRBV12-4 and TRBJ2-2; tentatively, D is TRBD1 (6 bases). V was trimmed by 7 bases and J by 6 bases, leaving 15 bases between them. This CDR3 has 14 residues.

This clonotype was counted only a few times. The J gene is TRBJ2-5, the V gene TRBV14, with 7 bases aligning to TRBD1. The CDR3 is made up of 17 amino acids. J lost 2 bases, V lost 1 base, and 10 bases had no gene match. Germline CDR1 reads SGHDN; CDR2 reads FVKESK. Here the CDR3 reads CASSQGATGTAQETQYF. As DNA, the CDR3 is TGTGCCAGCAGCCAAGGGGCGACCGGGACAGCACAAGAGACCCAGTACTTC. Filled out from reference TRBV14 and TRBJ2-5, the complete variable domain reads EAGVTQFPSHSVIEKGQTVTLRCDPISGHDNLYWYRRVMGKEIKFLLHFVKESKQDESGMPNNRFLAERTGGTYSTLKVQPAELEDSGVYFCASSQGATGTAQETQYFGPGTRLLVL.